This TCR beta chain emerged from a study of blood T cell repertoires in COVID-19. CDR3 length: 17 residues. Losses at the gene ends were 0 bases for V and 5 bases for J; bases not matched to a gene: 10. Germline V gene sequence: CDR1 SGHRS, CDR2 YFSETQ. Methods used by the authors: Amplification from reference gene primers served as the basis for estimated nucleated cell counts. Data came from immunoSEQ multiplex PCR; TCRdb stores just in-frame clones and leaves some out. V and J calls and clone size are copied from that table; D and trimming were computed from the DNA. The repertoire holds 90,000 to 120,000 clones, with approximately 90% as singletons.

The sequence derives from a man in his fifties or sixties with active or convalescent COVID-19. Sequenced sample: peripheral blood. This chain connects TRBV5-1 to TRBJ2-3, with 9 bases fitting TRBD2. CDR3 nucleotides: TGCGCCAGCAGCTTGGTAAAAGCGGGAGGTTGGAAAGATACGCAGTATTTT. This sequence encodes CASSLVKAGGWKDTQYF.